The 25 T cell receptor beta chains below all came from one sample that was sequenced in a study of T-cell memory formation after mild COVID-19. TCRdb reprocessed the 5' RACE reads via MiXCR and lists one record per CDR3 protein. The sample records 500,000 to 650,000 distinct CDR3 sequences, approximately 21% being singletons. The sample consisted of PBMCs or a T cell subset sorted from them (not recorded which). The receptors stem from an adult woman who had mild COVID-19 (a few samples of this study predate the infection). Cell type and time point are not known.

V usage is TRBV13 and J usage is TRBJ1-1; tentatively, D is TRBD1 (6 bases). Germline V lookup: CDR1 PRHDT, CDR2 FYEKMQ (reference sequence). This CDR3 spans 16 amino acids. V was cut by 0 bases and J by 3 bases, with 14 bases left in between. The CDR3 sequence: CASSLGSRGSYTEAFF. Written as DNA, the CDR3 is TGTGCCAGCAGCTTAGGGTCAAGGGGGTCGTACACTGAAGCTTTCTTT.

The chain has TRBV7-9 and TRBJ2-7; 7 bases match TRBD1. Germline CDR1 reads SEHNR; CDR2 reads FQNEAQ (reference sequence). Trimming took 7 bases from V and 3 from J; bases not matched to a gene: 6. This CDR3 is 13 amino acids long. CDR3 bases: TGTGCCAGCAATCTCGCAGGGGGCTACGAGCAGTACTTC. Its translation: CASNLAGGYEQYF.

The chain links TRBV6-4 to TRBJ2-1; D possibly matches TRBD1 or TRBD2 (5 bases each). This CDR3 region has 13 residues. In germline, CDR1 is MRHNA, CDR2 SNTAGT. V was trimmed by 3 bases and J by 9 bases, leaving 12 bases between them. As DNA, the CDR3 is TGTGCCAGCAGTGATGAGGGACGACGTGAGCAGTTCTTC. Translated, it gives CASSDEGRREQFF.

This clonotype was observed a handful of times. This chain links TRBV11-2 with TRBJ2-1, with TRBD2 as a possible D gene (6 bases). Germline-derived CDR1 and CDR2 are SGHAT and FQNNGV. V lost 4 bases, J lost 9 bases, and 22 bases lay in between. The CDR3 has 16 residues. The CDR3 nucleotides are TGTGCCAGCAGCTCGTTACCGGGACCGGGGGAGAGTGAGCAGTTCTTC. This encodes CASSSLPGPGESEQFF.

The chain employs TRBV9 and TRBJ2-1; D is uncertain. The CDR3 length is 15 residues. V was clipped by 4 bases and J by 9 bases, with 20 bases between them. Germline V CDR1 and CDR2: SGDLS, YYNGEE. The CDR3 reads CASSPRTSPDREQFF. Here the CDR3 DNA reads TGTGCCAGCAGCCCTCGGACCTCCCCGGATCGTGAGCAGTTCTTC.

This sequence joins TRBV19 and TRBJ1-2; D gene ambiguous. V was shortened by 7 bases and J by 5 bases, with 11 bases between the two germline ends. The CDR3 loop spans 12 amino acids. The germline gives CDR1 LNHDA, CDR2 SQIVND (reference sequence). In DNA form, the CDR3 reads TGTGCCAGTACCAACTGGGAGTATGGCTACACCTTC. It encodes CASTNWEYGYTF.

The gene calls are TRBV12-3 or TRBV12-4 and TRBJ2-7; 7 bases agree with TRBD1. CDR3 length: 15 amino acids. V lost 2 bases to trimming and J lost 5 bases; unmatched junction nucleotides: 9. For the CDR3, the DNA is TGTGCCAGCAGTTTATTGCTCAGGGGGTACGACGAGCAGTACTTC. Its protein is CASSLLLRGYDEQYF.

The chain couples TRBV18 to TRBJ2-7; 12 positions agree with TRBD2. The V and J ends lost 6 bases and 5 bases, in that order; junction bases with no gene match: 5. Germline loops: CDR1 KGHSH, CDR2 LQKENI. The CDR3 consists of 14 residues. The CDR3 DNA reads TGTGCCAGCTCCAGACTAGCGGGAGTTAACGAGCAGTACTTC. This encodes CASSRLAGVNEQYF.

Only a few counts were recorded for this clonotype. This rearrangement joins TRBV6-5 to TRBJ1-2; no firm D call. V lost 6 bases, J lost 5 bases, and 19 bases lay in between. This CDR3 region has 15 residues. Germline V gene lookup returns CDR1 MNHEY and CDR2 SVGAGI. CDR3 protein: CASREDLRGLYGYTF. The CDR3 region has the DNA TGTGCCAGCAGGGAGGATTTAAGAGGCTTGTATGGCTACACCTTC.

This clonotype has a handful of counts. The chain recombines TRBV5-1 with TRBJ1-1, with a weak D call TRBD1 (6 bases). Trimming took 3 bases from V and 1 from J, leaving 10 bases between them. The length of the CDR3 is 14 residues. Germline V gene data show CDR1 as SGHRS and CDR2 as YFSETQ. The DNA of the CDR3 is TGCGCCAGCAGCTCAGGACAGCGGAACACTGAAGCTTTCTTT. As protein: CASSSGQRNTEAFF.

V usage is TRBV9 and J usage is TRBJ2-1; D tentatively reads TRBD1 or TRBD2 (5 bases each). This CDR3 has 15 amino acids. The germline V and J ends were trimmed by 0 bases and 10 bases, with 17 bases remaining between them. Germline V gives CDR1 SGDLS, CDR2 YYNGEE. The CDR3 region is CASSVGGDSAAEQFF. Here the CDR3 DNA reads TGTGCCAGCAGCGTAGGAGGGGATTCGGCGGCCGAGCAGTTCTTC.

The chain combines TRBV12-3 or TRBV12-4 with TRBJ2-1; possibly TRBD2 for D (6 bases). The CDR3 is 12 residues long. V was cut by 6 bases and J by 15 bases, with 18 bases left in between. The CDR3 coding sequence is TGTGCCAGCAGCCCTAGGGAGGAGTTGCTGTTCTTC. As protein: CASSPREELLFF.

The chain has TRBV12-3 or TRBV12-4 and TRBJ1-5; no firm D call. V dropped 5 bases and J dropped 9 bases, with 14 bases sitting between them. The length of the CDR3 is 13 residues. CDR3 in amino acids: CASSATGPSPQHF. The CDR3 DNA reads as TGTGCCAGCAGTGCCACTGGACCTTCGCCCCAGCATTTT.

The genes are TRBV29-1 and TRBJ1-1; 7 positions match TRBD1. V trimming: 7 bases; J trimming: 1 base; junction bases outside the gene matches: 6. Per the germline V gene, CDR1 is SQVTM and CDR2 is ANQGSEA. CDR3 size: 13 residues. The CDR3, as DNA: TGCAGCGCCATACGACAGGGGAACACTGAAGCTTTCTTT. This encodes CSAIRQGNTEAFF.

The chain uses TRBV20-1 and TRBJ2-2, with D possibly TRBD2 on 5 matching bases. Germline CDR1 DFQATT, CDR2 SNEGSKA (reference sequence). V gave up 3 bases and J gave up 5 bases, with 10 bases separating them. This CDR3 has 13 residues. CDR3 sequence: CSASGKSTGELFF. The CDR3 nucleotides read TGCAGTGCTAGCGGGAAGAGTACCGGGGAGCTGTTTTTT.

The chain joins TRBV5-1 to TRBJ2-4; D ambiguous. CDR1 is SGHRS, CDR2 YFSETQ, per germline. V was trimmed by 0 bases and J by 8 bases, leaving 6 bases between them. The CDR3 runs to 12 residues. As DNA, the CDR3 is TGCGCCAGCAGCTTGGATCGGGACATTCAGTACTTC. Protein product: CASSLDRDIQYF.

This clonotype occurred a few times. The V gene is TRBV1, the J gene TRBJ2-3; the D call TRBD2 from the table was never checked on the DNA. TRBV1 is shown as a pseudogene. The CDR3 spans 17 residues. The CDR3 loop is CTSSLLFWLDGADTQYF. CDR3 DNA sequence: TGCACCAGCAGCCTGCTTTTCTGGCTAGATGGCGCAGATACGCAGTATTTT.

The V call is TRBV6-5, the J call TRBJ2-5; either TRBD1 or TRBD2 may fit D (5 bases each). The length of the CDR3 is 13 residues. Germline values: CDR1 MNHEY, CDR2 SVGAGI. Between the trimmed V and J ends, which lost 6 bases and 5 bases, there was a span of 13 bases. DNA of the CDR3: TGTGCCAGCAGGGGACCCGGAAGGGAGACCCAGTACTTC. It is translated as CASRGPGRETQYF.

The CDR3, as DNA: TGCGCCAGCAGCCAGGAAGGGTTGTTGGTCTACGAGCAGTACTTC. Protein sequence: CASSQEGLLVYEQYF. The chain combines TRBV4-3 with TRBJ2-7; D is unclear. Germline V gene sequence: CDR1 LGHNA, CDR2 YSLEER. The length of the CDR3 is 15 residues. Trimming pared 3 bases from V and 3 bases from J, leaving 15 bases between.

A few counts support this clonotype. The V and J genes are TRBV11-3 and TRBJ2-1; 7 bases map to TRBD2. The V segment lost 6 bases and the J segment 9 bases; nucleotides outside the gene matches: 17. The germline CDR1 and CDR2 sequences are SGHNT and YENEEA. The CDR3 sequence is 16 residues long. CDR3 in DNA: TGTGCCAGCAGTCCAGGACTAGAGGGTATGGGAGGTGAGCAGTTCTTC. It yields the protein CASSPGLEGMGGEQFF.

This clonotype was detected many times. The chain carries TRBV5-1 and TRBJ2-5, with D hard to call. CDR1 and CDR2 (germline): SGHRS, YFSETQ. V was trimmed by 4 bases and J by 0 bases, leaving 7 bases between them. CDR3 length equals 13 residues. CDR3 in amino acids: CASSLLHQETQYF. DNA for the CDR3: TGCGCCAGCAGCCTCCTACACCAAGAGACCCAGTACTTC.

The rearrangement joins TRBV20-1 to TRBJ1-2; no clear D gene. Germline values: CDR1 DFQATT, CDR2 SNEGSKA (reference sequence). Between the trimmed V and J ends, which lost 1 base and 4 bases, there was a span of 4 bases. The CDR3 spans 11 residues. As DNA, the CDR3 is TGCAGTGCTAGAGTCCTCTATGGCTACACCTTC. Translated, it gives CSARVLYGYTF.

This clonotype was seen only a few times. The CDR3 here is CASSLWVAGDEQYF. CDR3 nucleotides: TGTGCCAGCAGCTTATGGGTTGCGGGAGACGAGCAGTACTTC. The chain employs TRBV7-2 and TRBJ2-7; 7 nucleotides line up with TRBD2. Germline V gene sequence: CDR1 SGHTA, CDR2 FQGNSA. Unmatched junction bases numbered 6, after V lost 2 bases and J lost 5 bases. The CDR3 spans 14 residues.

In this sample, this clonotype turned up a few times. CDR3 bases: TGCGCCAGCAGTCAATCGCCGACAGGGGAAGACAATCAGCCCCAGCATTTT. Translation: CASSQSPTGEDNQPQHF. The chain uses TRBV23-1 and TRBJ1-5; 8 nucleotides match TRBD1. TRBV23-1 is classed as an ORF, of uncertain function. J gave up 3 bases and V 0 bases, and 7 bases lay outside the gene matches. The CDR3 totals 17 residues.

This clonotype showed up just a few times. J is TRBJ1-2 and V is TRBV20-1; D is ambiguous. Germline values: CDR1 DFQATT, CDR2 SNEGSKA (reference sequence). The CDR3 contains 13 residues. V shed 3 bases and J shed 6 bases, with 14 bases lying between them. The DNA for the CDR3 is TGCAGTGCTAGTAGGCAGCTTAGGGATGGCTACACCTTC. It translates to CSASRQLRDGYTF.